At least ten counts were recorded for the clone carrying this T cell receptor beta chain. The data belong to a study of T cells after posttransplantation cyclophosphamide. The CDR3 consists of 17 residues. CDR1 is SNHLY and CDR2 is FYNNEI in the germline V gene. V lost 4 bases, J lost 6 bases, and 9 bases stayed unmatched. On the day of bone marrow donation, the related graft donor provided peripheral blood. Data came from immunoSEQ multiplex PCR; TCRdb stores just in-frame clones and leaves some out. The data show around 35,000 clones, none appearing only once, with approximately 6% held by the ten largest.

This sequence joins TRBV2 and TRBJ1-6, with 10 bases aligning to TRBD1. The source is a man aged 30-40 years in good health and a related stem cell transplant donor. Sequenced sample: PBMCs. The CDR3 sequence is CASSGQTGGRGNSPLHF. In DNA form, the CDR3 reads TGTGCCAGCAGTGGCCAGACAGGGGGCAGGGGTAATTCACCCCTCCACTTT.